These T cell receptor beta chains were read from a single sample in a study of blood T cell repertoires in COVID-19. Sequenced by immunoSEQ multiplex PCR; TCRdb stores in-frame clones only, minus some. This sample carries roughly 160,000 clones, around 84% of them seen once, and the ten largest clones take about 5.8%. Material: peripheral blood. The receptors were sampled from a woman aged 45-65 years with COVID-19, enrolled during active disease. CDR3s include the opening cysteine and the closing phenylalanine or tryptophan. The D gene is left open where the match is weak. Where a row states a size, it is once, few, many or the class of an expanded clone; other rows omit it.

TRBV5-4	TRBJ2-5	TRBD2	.	CASSPEWLSGGLQETQYF	TGTGCCAGCAGCCCCGAATGGTTGAGCGGGGGCCTCCAAGAGACCCAGTACTTC
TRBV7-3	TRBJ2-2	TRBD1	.	CASSVRTGGTGELFF	TGTGCCAGCAGCGTCAGGACAGGGGGGACCGGGGAGCTGTTTTTT
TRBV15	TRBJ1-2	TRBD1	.	CATSKTGIYGYTF	TGTGCCACCAGCAAGACAGGGATCTATGGCTACACCTTC
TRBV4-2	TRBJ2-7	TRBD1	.	CASSREDRGQYEQYF	TGTGCCAGCAGCCGGGAGGACAGGGGTCAGTACGAGCAGTACTTC
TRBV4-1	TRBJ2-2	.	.	CASSQVTGRTGELFF	TGCGCCAGCAGCCAAGTTACAGGGCGTACCGGGGAGCTGTTTTTT
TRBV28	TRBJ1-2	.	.	CASRPLTGGHYGYTF	TGTGCCAGCAGGCCCCTGACGGGGGGGCACTATGGCTACACCTTC
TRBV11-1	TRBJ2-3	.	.	CASSSGNRKYTDTQYF	TGTGCCAGCAGCTCAGGGAACAGAAAATACACAGATACGCAGTATTTT
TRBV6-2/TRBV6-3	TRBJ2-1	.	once	CASSFRGSEQFF	TGTGCCAGCAGTTTCAGGGGTAGTGAGCAGTTCTTC
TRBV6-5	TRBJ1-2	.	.	CASSYSTGNYGYTF	TGTGCCAGCAGTTACAGTACAGGGAACTATGGCTACACCTTC
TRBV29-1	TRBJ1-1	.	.	CSVARQATEAFF	TGCAGCGTAGCTAGACAGGCCACTGAAGCTTTCTTT
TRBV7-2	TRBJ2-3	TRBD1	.	CASTRDRGSDTQYF	TGTGCCAGCACCCGGGACAGGGGTTCAGATACGCAGTATTTT
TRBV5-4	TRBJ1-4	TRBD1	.	CASSSKDRPFEKLFF	TGTGCCAGCAGCTCCAAGGACAGGCCGTTTGAAAAACTGTTTTTT
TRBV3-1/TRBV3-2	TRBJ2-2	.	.	CASDQGLSGELFF	TGTGCCAGCGACCAGGGGTTGTCCGGGGAGCTGTTTTTT
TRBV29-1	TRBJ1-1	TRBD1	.	CSVVRTGVRVEAFF	TGCAGCGTCGTCCGGACAGGGGTGCGTGTTGAAGCTTTCTTT
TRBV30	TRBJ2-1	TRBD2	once	CAWRTTSGPYNEQFF	TGTGCCTGGAGAACCACTAGCGGGCCCTACAATGAGCAGTTCTTC
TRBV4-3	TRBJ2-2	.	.	CASSQAGGHTGELFF	TGCGCCAGCAGCCAAGCCGGGGGGCACACCGGGGAGCTGTTTTTT
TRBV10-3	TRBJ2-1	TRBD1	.	CAITGTGGFNEQFF	TGTGCCATCACTGGGACAGGGGGATTCAATGAGCAGTTCTTC
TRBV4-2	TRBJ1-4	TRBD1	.	CASSLGTGSEKLFF	TGTGCCAGCAGCCTCGGGACAGGGAGTGAAAAACTGTTTTTT
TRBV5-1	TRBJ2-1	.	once	CASSLGGSYNEQFF	TGCGCCAGCAGCTTAGGGGGCTCCTACAATGAGCAGTTCTTC
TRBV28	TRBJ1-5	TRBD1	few	CASSLTGGQPQHF	TGTGCCAGCAGTCTGACAGGGGGGCAGCCCCAGCATTTT
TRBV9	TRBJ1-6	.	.	CASIRGGSSYNSPLHF	TGTGCCAGCATCCGGGGGGGGTCCTCCTATAATTCACCCCTCCACTTT
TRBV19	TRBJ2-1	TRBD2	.	CASTVAGTNYNEQFF	TGTGCCAGTACCGTGGCCGGGACTAACTACAATGAGCAGTTCTTC
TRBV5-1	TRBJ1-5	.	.	CASSLESGINQPQHF	TGCGCCAGCAGCTTGGAGTCCGGGATCAATCAGCCCCAGCATTTT
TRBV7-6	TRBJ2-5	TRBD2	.	CASSLAGGGRETQYF	TGTGCCAGCAGCCTCGCTGGGGGGGGAAGAGAGACCCAGTACTTC
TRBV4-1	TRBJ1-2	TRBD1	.	CASSRTWTGQDYGYTF	TGCGCCAGCAGCCGCACCTGGACAGGGCAGGACTATGGCTACACCTTC
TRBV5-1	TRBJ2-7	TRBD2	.	CASSMGSGGSYEQYF	TGCGCCAGCAGCATGGGATCGGGGGGTTCCTACGAGCAGTACTTC
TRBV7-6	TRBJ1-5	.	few	CASSSDSSNQPQHF	TGTGCCAGCAGCTCGGACAGTAGCAATCAGCCCCAGCATTTT
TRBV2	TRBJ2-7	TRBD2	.	CASSRTSGEFYEQYF	TGTGCCAGCAGTCGGACTAGCGGTGAGTTCTACGAGCAGTACTTC
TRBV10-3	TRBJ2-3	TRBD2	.	CAISETLATSTDTQYF	TGTGCCATCAGTGAAACACTAGCGACTAGCACAGATACGCAGTATTTT
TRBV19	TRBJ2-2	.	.	CASSIRGPGELFF	TGTGCCAGTAGTATAAGGGGCCCCGGGGAGCTGTTTTTT
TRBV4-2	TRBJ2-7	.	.	CASSPTRVTYEQYF	TGTGCCAGCAGCCCTACCCGCGTGACCTACGAGCAGTACTTC
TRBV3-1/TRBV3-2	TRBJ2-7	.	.	CASSQGGGQREQYF	TGTGCCAGCAGCCAAGGGGGGGGGCAGCGCGAGCAGTACTTC
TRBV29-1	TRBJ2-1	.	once	CSAELPYNEQFF	TGCAGCGCCGAACTACCCTACAATGAGCAGTTCTTC
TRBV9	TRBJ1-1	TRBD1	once	CASSVSGGGTEAFF	TGTGCCAGCAGCGTATCAGGGGGTGGGACTGAAGCTTTCTTT
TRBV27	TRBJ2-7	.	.	CASSHWTGGPSGGSYEQYF	TGTGCCAGCAGTCATTGGACAGGGGGGCCTAGCGGGGGCTCCTACGAGCAGTACTTC
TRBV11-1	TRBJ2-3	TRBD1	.	CASSLGGQDTDTQYF	TGTGCCAGCAGCTTAGGGGGACAGGACACAGATACGCAGTATTTT
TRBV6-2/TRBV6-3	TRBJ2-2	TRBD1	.	CASSWNRGPQSITGELFF	TGTGCCAGCAGTTGGAACAGGGGGCCCCAAAGTATAACCGGGGAGCTGTTTTTT
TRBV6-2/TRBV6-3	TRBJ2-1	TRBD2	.	CASSYQRGRGGGDEQFF	TGTGCCAGCAGTTACCAACGGGGACGGGGGGGTGGAGATGAGCAGTTCTTC
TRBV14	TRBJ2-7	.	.	CASSEGYEQYF	TGTGCCAGCAGCGAGGGCTACGAGCAGTACTTC
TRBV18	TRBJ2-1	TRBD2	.	CASSPVRGGVQYNEQFF	TGTGCCAGCTCACCCGTCCGGGGGGGGGTACAGTACAATGAGCAGTTCTTC
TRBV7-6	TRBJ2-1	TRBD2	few	CASSDSGGASNEQFF	TGTGCCAGCAGCGATAGCGGGGGGGCCTCCAATGAGCAGTTCTTC